The entry below gives a single T cell receptor (beta chain) sequence along with its context. Per the authors' pipeline: Amplification of reference gene primers was used by the study to estimate nucleated cell counts. Sequenced by immunoSEQ multiplex PCR; TCRdb stores in-frame clones only, minus some. That table gives V, J and clone size, and the DNA gave D and trimming. The sample includes more than 300,000 clones, more than 75% of them seen just once. The data are from a study of blood T cell repertoires in COVID-19. The overall study: Acute and convalescent COVID-19 samples came from the United States, Italy and Spain.

This CDR3 comprises 12 residues. Germline V CDR1 and CDR2: SQVTM, ANQGSEA. V was pared by 4 bases and J by 8 bases, with 3 bases of the junction left unmatched. V usage is TRBV29-1 and J usage is TRBJ2-1; 9 bases agree with TRBD1. The sample comprised peripheral blood. The sequence was obtained from a woman between 18 and 29 years old who had recovered from COVID-19. The CDR3 DNA sequence: TGCAGCGTTGGCTACAGGGGGCATGAGCAGTTCTTC. Its translation is CSVGYRGHEQFF.